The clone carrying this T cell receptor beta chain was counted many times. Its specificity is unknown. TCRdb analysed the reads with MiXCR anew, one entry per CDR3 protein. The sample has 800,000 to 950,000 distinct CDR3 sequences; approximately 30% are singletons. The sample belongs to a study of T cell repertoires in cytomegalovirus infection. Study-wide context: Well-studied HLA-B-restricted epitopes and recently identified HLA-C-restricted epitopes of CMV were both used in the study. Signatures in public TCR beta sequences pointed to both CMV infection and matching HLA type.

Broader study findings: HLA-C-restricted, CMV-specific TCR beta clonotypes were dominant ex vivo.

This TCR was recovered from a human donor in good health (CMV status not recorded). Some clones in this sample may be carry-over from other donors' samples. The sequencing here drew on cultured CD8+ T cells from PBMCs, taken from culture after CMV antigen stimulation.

The CDR3 sequence: CASSLGLTGVYLTDTQYF. The CDR3 DNA follows: TGTGCCAGCAGCTTAGGTTTGACAGGGGTTTACCTCACAGATACGCAGTATTTT. This chain joins TRBV7-2 and TRBJ2-3; 8 bases align to TRBD1. After removal of 1 base from V and 2 bases from J, the junction contained 11 bases not matched to a gene. The CDR3 has 18 amino acids. Germline assignment: CDR1 SGHTA and CDR2 FQGNSA.